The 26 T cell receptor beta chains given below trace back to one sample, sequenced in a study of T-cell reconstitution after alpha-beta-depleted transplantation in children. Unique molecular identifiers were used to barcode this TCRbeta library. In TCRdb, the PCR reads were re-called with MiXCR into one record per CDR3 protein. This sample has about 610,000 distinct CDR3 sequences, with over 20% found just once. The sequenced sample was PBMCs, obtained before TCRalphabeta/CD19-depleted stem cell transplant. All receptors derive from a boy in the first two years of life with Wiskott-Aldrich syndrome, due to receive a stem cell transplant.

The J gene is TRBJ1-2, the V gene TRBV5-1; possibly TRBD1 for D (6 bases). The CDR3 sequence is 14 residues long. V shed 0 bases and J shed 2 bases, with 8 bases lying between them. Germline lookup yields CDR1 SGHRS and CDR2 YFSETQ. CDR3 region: CASSLVTGNYGYTF. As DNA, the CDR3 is TGCGCCAGCAGCTTGGTAACAGGGAACTATGGCTACACCTTC. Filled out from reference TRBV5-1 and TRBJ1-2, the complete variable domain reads KAGVTQTPRYLIKTRGQQVTLSCSPISGHRSVSWYQQTPGQGLQFLFEYFSETQRNKGNFPGRFSGRQFSNSRSEMNVSTLELGDSALYLCASSLVTGNYGYTFGSGTRLTVV.

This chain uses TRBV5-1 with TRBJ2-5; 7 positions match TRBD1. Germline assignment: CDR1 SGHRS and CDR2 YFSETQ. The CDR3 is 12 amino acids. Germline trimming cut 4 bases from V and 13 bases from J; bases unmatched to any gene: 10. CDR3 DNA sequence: TGCGCCAGCAGCCTGGTGGAGGACAGGAGGTACTTC. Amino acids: CASSLVEDRRYF.

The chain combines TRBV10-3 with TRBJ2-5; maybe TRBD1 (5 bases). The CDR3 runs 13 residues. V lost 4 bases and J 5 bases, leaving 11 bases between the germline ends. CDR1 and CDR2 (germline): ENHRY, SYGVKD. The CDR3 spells CAISAQGLETQYF. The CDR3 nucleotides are TGTGCCATCAGTGCTCAGGGTTTGGAGACCCAGTACTTC.

CDR3: CSASSGLAGGREQFF. CDR3 coding DNA: TGCAGTGCTAGCTCGGGACTAGCGGGAGGAAGGGAGCAGTTCTTC. V is TRBV20-1 and J is TRBJ2-1, with 15 bases identical to TRBD2. Germline values: CDR1 DFQATT, CDR2 SNEGSKA (reference sequence). The CDR3 contains 15 residues. V lost 3 bases and J lost 10; bases outside the gene matches: 7.

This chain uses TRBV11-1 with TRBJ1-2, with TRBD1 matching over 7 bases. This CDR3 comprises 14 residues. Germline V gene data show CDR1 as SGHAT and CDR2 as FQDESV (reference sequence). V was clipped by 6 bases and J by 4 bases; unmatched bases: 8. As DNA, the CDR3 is TGTGCCAGCAGTGGACAGGCAAGCATCTATGGCTACACCTTC. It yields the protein CASSGQASIYGYTF.

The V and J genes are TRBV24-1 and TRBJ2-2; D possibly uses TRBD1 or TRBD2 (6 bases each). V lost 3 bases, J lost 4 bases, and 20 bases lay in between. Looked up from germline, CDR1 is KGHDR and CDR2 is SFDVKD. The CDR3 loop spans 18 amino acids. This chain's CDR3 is CATSDRPSLPGATGELFF. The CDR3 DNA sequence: TGTGCCACCAGTGATCGTCCCTCACTCCCGGGGGCCACCGGGGAGCTGTTTTTT.

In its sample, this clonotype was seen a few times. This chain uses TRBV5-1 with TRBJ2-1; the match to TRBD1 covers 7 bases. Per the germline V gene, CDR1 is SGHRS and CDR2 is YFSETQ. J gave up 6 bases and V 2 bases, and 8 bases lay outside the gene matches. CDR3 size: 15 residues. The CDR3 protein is CASSLGQVIRNEQFF. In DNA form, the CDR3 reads TGCGCCAGCAGCTTAGGACAGGTAATCCGCAATGAGCAGTTCTTC. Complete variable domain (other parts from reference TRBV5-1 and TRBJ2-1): KAGVTQTPRYLIKTRGQQVTLSCSPISGHRSVSWYQQTPGQGLQFLFEYFSETQRNKGNFPGRFSGRQFSNSRSEMNVSTLELGDSALYLCASSLGQVIRNEQFFGPGTRLTVL.

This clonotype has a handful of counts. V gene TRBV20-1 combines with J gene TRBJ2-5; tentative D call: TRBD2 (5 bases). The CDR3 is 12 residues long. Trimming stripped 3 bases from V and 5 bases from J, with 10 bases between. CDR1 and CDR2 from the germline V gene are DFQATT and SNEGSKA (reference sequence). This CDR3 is CSASASLETQYF. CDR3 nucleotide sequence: TGCAGTGCTAGTGCTAGCTTGGAGACCCAGTACTTC.

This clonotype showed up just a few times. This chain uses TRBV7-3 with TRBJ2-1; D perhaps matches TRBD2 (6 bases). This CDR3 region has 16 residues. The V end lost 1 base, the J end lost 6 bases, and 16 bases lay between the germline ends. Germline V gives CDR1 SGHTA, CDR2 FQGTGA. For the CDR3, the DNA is TGTGCCAGCAGCTTAAAGGGCCCGACTAGTTTCAATGAGCAGTTCTTC. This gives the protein CASSLKGPTSFNEQFF.

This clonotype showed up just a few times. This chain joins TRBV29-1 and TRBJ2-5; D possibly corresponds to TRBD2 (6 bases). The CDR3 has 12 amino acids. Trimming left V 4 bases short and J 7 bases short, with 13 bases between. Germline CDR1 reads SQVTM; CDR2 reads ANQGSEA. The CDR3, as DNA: TGCAGCGTTGCGGGAGCTAATTCGACCCAGTACTTC. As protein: CSVAGANSTQYF.

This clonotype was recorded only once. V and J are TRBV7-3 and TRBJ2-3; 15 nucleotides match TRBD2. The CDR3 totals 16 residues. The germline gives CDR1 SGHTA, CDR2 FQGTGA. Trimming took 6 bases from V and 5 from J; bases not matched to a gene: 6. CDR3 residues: CASSSRGLAGGDTQYF. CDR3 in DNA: TGTGCCAGCAGTTCCAGGGGACTAGCGGGAGGAGATACGCAGTATTTT.

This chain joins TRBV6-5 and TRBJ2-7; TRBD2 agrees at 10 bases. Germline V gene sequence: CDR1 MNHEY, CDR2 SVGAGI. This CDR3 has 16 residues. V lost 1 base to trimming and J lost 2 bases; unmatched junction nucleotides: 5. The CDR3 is CASSYLVAGGPYEQYF. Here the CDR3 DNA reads TGTGCCAGCAGTTACTTGGTAGCGGGAGGACCCTACGAGCAGTACTTC.

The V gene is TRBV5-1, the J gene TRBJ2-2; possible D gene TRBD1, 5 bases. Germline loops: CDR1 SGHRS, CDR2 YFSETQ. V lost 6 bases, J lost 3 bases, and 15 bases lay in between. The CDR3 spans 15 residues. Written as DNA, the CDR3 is TGCGCCAGCACTTCCTCAGTAGGGGACACCGGGGAGCTGTTTTTT. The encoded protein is CASTSSVGDTGELFF.

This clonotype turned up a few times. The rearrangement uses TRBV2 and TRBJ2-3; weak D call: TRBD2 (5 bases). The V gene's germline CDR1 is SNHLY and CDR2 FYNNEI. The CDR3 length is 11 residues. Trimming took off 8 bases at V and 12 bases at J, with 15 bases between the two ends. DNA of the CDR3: TGTGCCAGCTGGGAGCTACTTTACCAGTATTTT. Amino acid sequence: CASWELLYQYF. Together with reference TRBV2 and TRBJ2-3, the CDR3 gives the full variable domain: EPEVTQTPSHQVTQMGQEVILRCVPISNHLYFYWYRQILGQKVEFLVSFYNNEISEKSEIFDDQFSVERPDGSNFTLKIRSTKLEDSAMYFCASWELLYQYFGPGTRLTVL.

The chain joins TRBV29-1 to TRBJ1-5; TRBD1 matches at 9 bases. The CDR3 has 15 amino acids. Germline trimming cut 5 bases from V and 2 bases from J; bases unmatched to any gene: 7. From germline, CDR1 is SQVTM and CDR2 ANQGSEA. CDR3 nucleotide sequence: TGCAGCGTTCTCTCGGACAGGGGAGGCAATCAGCCCCAGCATTTT. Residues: CSVLSDRGGNQPQHF.

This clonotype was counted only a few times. CDR3 bases: TGTGCCAGCAGCCCAGCGGGAGTCGCCAATGAGCAGTTCTTC. It encodes CASSPAGVANEQFF. The J gene is TRBJ2-1, the V gene TRBV7-7, with 8 bases identical to TRBD2. CDR1 and CDR2 (germline): SSHAT, FNYEAQ (reference sequence). The CDR3 contains 14 residues. V trimming: 5 bases; J trimming: 6 bases; junction bases outside the gene matches: 6.

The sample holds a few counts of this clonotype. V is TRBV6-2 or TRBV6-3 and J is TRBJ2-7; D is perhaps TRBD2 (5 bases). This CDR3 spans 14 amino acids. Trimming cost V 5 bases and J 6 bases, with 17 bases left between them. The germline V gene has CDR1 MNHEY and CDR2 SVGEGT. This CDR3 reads CASSLRAAGSEQYF. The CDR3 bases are TGTGCCAGCAGTCTTCGGGCTGCGGGTTCCGAGCAGTACTTC.

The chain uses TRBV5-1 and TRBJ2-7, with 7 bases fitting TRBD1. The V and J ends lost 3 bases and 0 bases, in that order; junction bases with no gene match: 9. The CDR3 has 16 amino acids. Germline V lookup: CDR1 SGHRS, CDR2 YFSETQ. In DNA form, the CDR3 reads TGCGCCAGCAGCTCCGATGGGCGACAGGGCTCCTACGAGCAGTACTTC. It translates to CASSSDGRQGSYEQYF. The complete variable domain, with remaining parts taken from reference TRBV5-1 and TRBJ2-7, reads KAGVTQTPRYLIKTRGQQVTLSCSPISGHRSVSWYQQTPGQGLQFLFEYFSETQRNKGNFPGRFSGRQFSNSRSEMNVSTLELGDSALYLCASSSDGRQGSYEQYFGPGTRLTVT.

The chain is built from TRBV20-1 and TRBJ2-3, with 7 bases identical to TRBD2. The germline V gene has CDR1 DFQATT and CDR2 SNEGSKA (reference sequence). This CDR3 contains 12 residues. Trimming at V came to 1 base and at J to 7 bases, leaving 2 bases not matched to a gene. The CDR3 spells CSARGEGHTQYF. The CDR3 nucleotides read TGCAGTGCTAGAGGGGAGGGACATACGCAGTATTTT.

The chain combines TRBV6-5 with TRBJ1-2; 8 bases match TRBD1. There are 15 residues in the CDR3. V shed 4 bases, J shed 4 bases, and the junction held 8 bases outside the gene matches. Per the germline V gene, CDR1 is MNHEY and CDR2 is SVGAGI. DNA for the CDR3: TGTGCCAGCAGTTCGACAGGGGCCCGGGTCTATGGCTACACCTTC. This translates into CASSSTGARVYGYTF.

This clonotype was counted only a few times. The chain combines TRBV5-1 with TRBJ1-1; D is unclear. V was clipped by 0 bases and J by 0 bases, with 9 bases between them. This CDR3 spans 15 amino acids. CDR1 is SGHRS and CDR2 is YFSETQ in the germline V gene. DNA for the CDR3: TGCGCCAGCAGCTTGGGGCCGGTCGTGAACACTGAAGCTTTCTTT. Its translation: CASSLGPVVNTEAFF.

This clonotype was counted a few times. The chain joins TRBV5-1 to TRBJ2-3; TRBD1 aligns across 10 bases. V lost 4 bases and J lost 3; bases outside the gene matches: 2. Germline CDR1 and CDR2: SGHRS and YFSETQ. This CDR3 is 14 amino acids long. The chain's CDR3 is CASSKGQGTDTQYF. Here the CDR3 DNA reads TGCGCCAGCAGCAAGGGACAGGGGACAGATACGCAGTATTTT.

CDR3 coding DNA: TGCAGTGCACCCAACCCCAGACAGGGGCAAGATGGCTACACCTTC. Its protein is CSAPNPRQGQDGYTF. This rearrangement joins TRBV20-1 to TRBJ1-2; 8 nucleotides agree with TRBD1. The CDR3 runs 15 residues. Germline V CDR1 and CDR2: DFQATT, SNEGSKA (reference sequence). J was trimmed by 6 bases and V by 6 bases; bases with no gene match: 15.

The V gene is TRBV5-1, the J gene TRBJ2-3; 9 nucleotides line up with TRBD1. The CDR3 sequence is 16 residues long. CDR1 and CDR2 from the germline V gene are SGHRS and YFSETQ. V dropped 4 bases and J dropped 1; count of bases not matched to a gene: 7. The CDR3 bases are TGCGCCAGCAGCCCCGTGGACAGGGGACGCACAGATACGCAGTATTTT. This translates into CASSPVDRGRTDTQYF.

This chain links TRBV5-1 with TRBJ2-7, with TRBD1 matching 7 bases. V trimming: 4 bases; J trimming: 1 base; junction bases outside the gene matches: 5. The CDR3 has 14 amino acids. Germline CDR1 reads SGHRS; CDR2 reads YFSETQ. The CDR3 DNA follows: TGCGCCAGCAGCGGCCGGGGACAGTCCTACGAGCAGTACTTC. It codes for CASSGRGQSYEQYF.

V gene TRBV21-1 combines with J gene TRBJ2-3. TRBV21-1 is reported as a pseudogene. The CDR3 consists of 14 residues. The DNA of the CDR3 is TGTGCCAGCAGCAAGGCCACTGCCACAGATACGCAGTATTTT. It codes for CASSKATATDTQYF.